A single sample is the source of the 16 T cell receptor beta chains below, sequenced in a study of blood T cell repertoires in COVID-19. Clones were sequenced by immunoSEQ multiplex PCR, and TCRdb holds only the in-frame ones, with some missing. The data show around 110,000 clones, around 88% seen once. The sample comprised peripheral blood. Receptors were obtained from a man aged 45-60 years with active or convalescent COVID-19.

This clone has a handful of counts. V usage is TRBV18 and J usage is TRBJ1-5; a weak D match, TRBD1 (5 bases). The CDR3 has 15 amino acids. V was trimmed by 2 bases and J by 3 bases, leaving 11 bases between them. Germline V gene data show CDR1 as KGHSH and CDR2 as LQKENI. CDR3 DNA: TGTGCCAGCTCACCATCGGCAGGGAACAATCAGCCCCAGCATTTT. The encoded protein is CASSPSAGNNQPQHF.

This clone was counted once. The chain is built from TRBV19 and TRBJ1-5, with 10 nucleotides matching TRBD1. This CDR3 has 15 residues. Germline V gives CDR1 LNHDA, CDR2 SQIVND (reference sequence). V was pared by 5 bases and J by 7 bases, with 8 bases of the junction left unmatched. The CDR3 DNA follows: TGTGCCAGTAGTCAGGGACAGGGGAGGGGACAGCCCCAGCATTTT. It yields the protein CASSQGQGRGQPQHF.

The rearrangement links TRBV3-1 (or the pseudogene TRBV3-2) to TRBJ1-4; 9 bases are shared with TRBD1. With 2 bases clipped from V and 7 bases from J, the junction kept 8 bases outside the gene matches. This CDR3 has 16 residues. Germline CDR1 is LGHDT and CDR2 is YNNKEL (reference sequence). CDR3 sequence (DNA): TGTGCCAGCAGCCAAAGGCCGGGACAGGGTGGTGAAAAACTGTTTTTT. Translation gives CASSQRPGQGGEKLFF.

The V and J genes are TRBV7-2 and TRBJ1-1, with a possible D match to TRBD1 (6 bases). Germline-derived CDR1 and CDR2 are SGHTA and FQGNSA. The CDR3 is 13 residues long. The V end lost 1 base, the J end lost 10 bases, and 13 bases lay between the germline ends. The CDR3 DNA reads TGTGCCAGCAGCTTAGAGGTCAGGGGACGAGCTTTCTTT. This sequence encodes CASSLEVRGRAFF.

CDR3 loop: CASTGTGGVRNQPQHF. For the CDR3, the DNA is TGTGCCAGCACCGGGACAGGGGGCGTCCGCAATCAGCCCCAGCATTTT. The chain is built from TRBV6-8 and TRBJ1-5; TRBD1 agrees at 12 bases. The J segment lost 2 bases and the V segment lost 7 bases, leaving 6 bases of the junction unmatched. CDR1 and CDR2 (germline): MNHGY, SAAAGT. The CDR3 is made up of 16 amino acids.

The V and J genes are TRBV30 and TRBJ2-7; 11 positions match TRBD2. The CDR3 runs 14 residues. Unmatched junction bases numbered 0, after V lost 1 base and J lost 1 base. The V gene's germline CDR1 is GTSNPN and CDR2 SVGIG (reference sequence). The CDR3 bases are TGTGCCTGGAGTGGGACTAGCGGGTCCTACGAGCAGTACTTC. Amino acids: CAWSGTSGSYEQYF.

This clone was observed a handful of times. The CDR3 is CASSQGTGRDSREQYF. CDR3 coding DNA: TGTGCCAGCAGCCAAGGGACAGGGAGGGATTCGCGGGAGCAGTACTTC. The chain is built from TRBV4-2 and TRBJ2-7; maybe TRBD1 (8 bases). The germline V gene encodes CDR1 LGHNA and CDR2 YNFKEQ. The CDR3 consists of 16 residues. Trimming stripped 1 base from V and 7 bases from J, with 20 bases between.

With regard to this clone: Other DNA variants within this sample encode the same CDR3. The J gene is TRBJ2-7, the V gene TRBV12-3 or TRBV12-4; possibly TRBD1 for D (6 bases). CDR3 length: 12 amino acids. Trimming stripped 7 bases from V and 3 bases from J, with 10 bases between. DNA for the CDR3: TGTGCCAGCACCCAGGACAGCTACGAGCAGTACTTC. This encodes CASTQDSYEQYF.

The V gene is TRBV19, the J gene TRBJ1-1; 7 nucleotides agree with TRBD1. V lost 5 bases to trimming and J lost 0 bases; unmatched junction nucleotides: 6. This CDR3 is built from 15 residues. From germline, CDR1 is LNHDA and CDR2 SQIVND (reference sequence). CDR3 loop: CASSGQGGMNTEAFF. The CDR3 nucleotides read TGTGCCAGTAGTGGCCAGGGGGGCATGAACACTGAAGCTTTCTTT.

The chain carries TRBV10-3 and TRBJ1-1, with D maybe TRBD1 (5 bases). Trimming shortened V by 4 bases and J by 5 bases, and 8 bases separated the two germline ends. The germline gives CDR1 ENHRY, CDR2 SYGVKD. This CDR3 has 12 residues. For the CDR3, the DNA is TGTGCCATCAGTGCAGGGAGGACTGAAGCTTTCTTT. Protein: CAISAGRTEAFF.

This chain uses TRBV7-9 with TRBJ1-4; D gene uncertain. This CDR3 contains 15 residues. Between the trimmed V and J ends, which lost 5 bases and 6 bases, there was a span of 16 bases. In germline, CDR1 is SEHNR, CDR2 FQNEAQ (reference sequence). DNA for the CDR3: TGTGCCAGCAGCATAAGTACGGGTAGTTATGAAAAACTGTTTTTT. This translates into CASSISTGSYEKLFF. The variable domain in full, with the rest retrieved from reference TRBV7-9 and TRBJ1-4, is DTGVSQNPRHKITKRGQNVTFRCDPISEHNRLYWYRQTLGQGPEFLTYFQNEAQLEKSRLLSDRFSAERPKGSFSTLEIQRTEQGDSAMYLCASSISTGSYEKLFFGSGTQLSVL.

This chain links TRBV2 with TRBJ2-5; 8 positions agree with TRBD2. This CDR3 comprises 16 residues. V gave up 6 bases and J gave up 6 bases; unmatched junction bases: 15. CDR1 is SNHLY and CDR2 is FYNNEI in the germline V gene. The CDR3 loop is CASRPGLGPNPKTQYF. DNA for the CDR3: TGTGCCAGCAGACCGGGACTAGGCCCCAACCCTAAGACCCAGTACTTC.

This clone was counted once. The V call is TRBV24-1, the J call TRBJ2-7; TRBD1 is a possible D gene (6 bases). Trimming shortened V by 2 bases and J by 0 bases, and 13 bases separated the two germline ends. The CDR3 sequence is 16 residues long. CDR1 is KGHDR, CDR2 SFDVKD, per germline. This chain's CDR3 is CATSDSRQAFSYEQYF. CDR3 nucleotides: TGTGCCACCAGTGATTCTAGACAGGCATTCTCCTACGAGCAGTACTTC.

This sequence joins TRBV7-9 and TRBJ2-1, with 8 nucleotides matching TRBD2. This CDR3 region has 15 residues. Germline V gene sequence: CDR1 SEHNR, CDR2 FQNEAQ (reference sequence). The V segment lost 1 base and the J segment 8 bases; nucleotides outside the gene matches: 7. The CDR3 nucleotides are TGTGCCAGCAGCTTAGGTGCGACTAGCGTGGATGAGCAGTTCTTC. Protein product: CASSLGATSVDEQFF.

V usage is TRBV10-3 and J usage is TRBJ1-5; D is ambiguous. The CDR3 is 13 residues long. Germline loops: CDR1 ENHRY, CDR2 SYGVKD. The V end lost 10 bases, the J end lost 4 bases, and 14 bases lay between the germline ends. The CDR3 here is CATGGSPNQPQHF. The CDR3 region has the DNA TGTGCCACCGGTGGGAGCCCAAATCAGCCCCAGCATTTT.

This clone was detected only once. This sequence joins TRBV10-3 and TRBJ1-1; perhaps TRBD1 as D (5 bases). Trimming stripped 0 bases from V and 6 bases from J, with 8 bases between. The CDR3 is made up of 13 amino acids. Germline CDR1 is ENHRY and CDR2 is SYGVKD. CDR3 nucleotides: TGTGCCATCAGTGAGTCGAAGGGGTCTGAAGCTTTCTTT. It is translated as CAISESKGSEAFF.